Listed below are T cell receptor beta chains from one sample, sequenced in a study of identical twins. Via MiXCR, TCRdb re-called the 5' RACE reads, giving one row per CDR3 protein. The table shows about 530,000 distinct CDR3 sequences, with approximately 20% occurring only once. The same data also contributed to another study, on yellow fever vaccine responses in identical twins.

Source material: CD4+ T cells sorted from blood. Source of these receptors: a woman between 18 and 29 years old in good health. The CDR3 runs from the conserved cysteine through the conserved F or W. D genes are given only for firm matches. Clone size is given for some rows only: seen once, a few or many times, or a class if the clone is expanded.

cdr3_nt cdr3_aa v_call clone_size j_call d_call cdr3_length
TGCGCCAGCAGCTTGCTGCAGGGGAGCTCTGGAAACACCATATATTTT CASSLLQGSSGNTIYF TRBV5-1 few TRBJ1-3 NA 16
TGCGCCAGCAGCAGGGGACTAGCGGTAAAGAGCTCCTACAATGAGCAGTTCTTC CASSRGLAVKSSYNEQFF TRBV5-1 few TRBJ2-1 TRBD2 18
TGTGCCAGTAGTATACAGCGGAACACTGAAGCTTTCTTT CASSIQRNTEAFF TRBV19 few TRBJ1-1 NA 13
TGTGCCAGCAGCCCAGGAACCCAGCCCCAGCATTTT CASSPGTQPQHF TRBV12-3/TRBV12-4 NA TRBJ1-5 NA 12
TGTGCCAGCAGCGTGACAGGGGGAGAAAGCACGCCCGACTTC CASSVTGGESTPDF TRBV7-9 NA TRBJ2-7 TRBD1 14
TGTGCCATCAGTGAGGGAGACCAAGAGACCCAGTACTTC CAISEGDQETQYF TRBV10-3 many TRBJ2-5 NA 13
TGCAGTGCTAGTGGGGACAGGGGTTACCAAGAGACCCAGTACTTC CSASGDRGYQETQYF TRBV20-1 NA TRBJ2-5 TRBD1 15
TGCAGCGTACAGGGTAGGATGAACACTGAAGCTTTCTTT CSVQGRMNTEAFF TRBV29-1 NA TRBJ1-1 NA 13
TGTGCCAGCAGCTCTTTGACTAGCGGGAGTGTCTTCACAGATACGCAGTATTTT CASSSLTSGSVFTDTQYF TRBV11-1 NA TRBJ2-3 TRBD2 18
TGTGCCAGCTCACCACCGGTCCGCTCCTACAATGAGCAGTTCTTC CASSPPVRSYNEQFF TRBV18 few TRBJ2-1 NA 15
TGTGCCACCCTGGACAGGGGTTGGGCAGATACGCAGTATTTT CATLDRGWADTQYF TRBV10-3 NA TRBJ2-3 TRBD1 14
TGTGCCAGCAGTTTTGTAGGGGATCAGCCCCAGCATTTT CASSFVGDQPQHF TRBV28 few TRBJ1-5 NA 13
TGTGCCAGCAGCGGGACTAGAGGCGGTGAGCAGTTCTTC CASSGTRGGEQFF TRBV12-3/TRBV12-4 NA TRBJ2-1 TRBD2 13
TGTGCCAGCCGGGGACGCCTTAATTCACCCCTCCACTTT CASRGRLNSPLHF TRBV12-3/TRBV12-4 NA TRBJ1-6 NA 13
TGTGCCAGCAGTCTCAGGGGTGGACTAGCGGGAGCAGTCGGGGAGCTGTTTTTT CASSLRGGLAGAVGELFF TRBV12-3/TRBV12-4 NA TRBJ2-2 TRBD2 18
TGTGCCAGCAGCGTAGGCCTAAACAATGAGCAGTTCTTC CASSVGLNNEQFF TRBV9 NA TRBJ2-1 NA 13
TGTGCCAGCAGTTATCGAACACCCCCCAGAGGTGTGGACACCGGGGAGCTGTTTTTT CASSYRTPPRGVDTGELFF TRBV6-2/TRBV6-3 NA TRBJ2-2 NA 19
TGTGCCAGCAGCAATCTCGTGAGACTAGCGCTTACAGATACGCAGTATTTT CASSNLVRLALTDTQYF TRBV11-3 NA TRBJ2-3 TRBD2 17
TGTGCCTGGGGCAGGGATGAGCAGTTCTTC CAWGRDEQFF TRBV7-8 NA TRBJ2-1 NA 10
TGCGCCAGCAGCCAAGTCGGACTAGCGGGGCTCTACGAGCAGTACTTC CASSQVGLAGLYEQYF TRBV4-1 few TRBJ2-7 TRBD2 16
TGCGCCAGCAGCTCGGGACAGGGGACGAGAGCGGACTTC CASSSGQGTRADF TRBV5-1 few TRBJ2-7 TRBD1 13
TGTGCCAGCAGTTTGTCGGGGGGACTTAATGAAAAACTGTTTTTT CASSLSGGLNEKLFF TRBV27 NA TRBJ1-4 NA 15
TGCAGTGCTAGAGATCTTGGTAGCGGGTGGAAAATATCCTACAATGAGCAGTTCTTC CSARDLGSGWKISYNEQFF TRBV20-1 NA TRBJ2-1 TRBD2 19
TGCGCCAGCAGCTTGGGTTCGATTACCTACGAGCAGTACTTC CASSLGSITYEQYF TRBV5-1 many TRBJ2-7 NA 14
TGTGCCACCAGCAGATCGACAGGCGACACCGGGGAGCTGTTTTTT CATSRSTGDTGELFF TRBV15 few TRBJ2-2 NA 15
TGTGCCAGCAGCTTAGGGACTTTCTACAATGAGCAGTTCTTC CASSLGTFYNEQFF TRBV11-2 NA TRBJ2-1 NA 14
TGTGCCAGCAGCCAAGAGGGACTAGCGGGAGGGAGGCACTACGAGCAGTACTTC CASSQEGLAGGRHYEQYF TRBV4-2 NA TRBJ2-7 TRBD2 18
TGTGCCAGCACCCCCAGGGGTTATAACGACGAGCAGTACTTC CASTPRGYNDEQYF TRBV7-3 NA TRBJ2-7 NA 14
TGTGCCAGCATGGTGTGGAGCGGGAGTGGTCCAACCGAGCAGTACTTC CASMVWSGSGPTEQYF TRBV7-9 few TRBJ2-7 TRBD2 16
TGTGCCAGCTGGGGACAGGCGAGCGGGGAGCTGTTTTTT CASWGQASGELFF TRBV6-1 NA TRBJ2-2 TRBD1 13
TGTGCCAGCTCACCGGGACTAGCGTATTACAATGAGCAGTTCTTC CASSPGLAYYNEQFF TRBV18 NA TRBJ2-1 TRBD2 15
TGCGCCAGCAGCCACCCGGACAGGGACATCAATCCCCAGCATTTT CASSHPDRDINPQHF TRBV4-1 few TRBJ1-5 TRBD1 15
TGCGCCAGCAGCTTGGCCCCGCAGCTCAACTATGGCTACACCTTC CASSLAPQLNYGYTF TRBV5-1 few TRBJ1-2 NA 15
TGTGCCAGCAGCTTAAGGGGAGGCAAGAACACTGAAGCTTTCTTT CASSLRGGKNTEAFF TRBV7-2 NA TRBJ1-1 NA 15
TGTGCCAGCAGCCCGGGGATGGCAGATAACACTGAAGCTTTCTTT CASSPGMADNTEAFF TRBV7-9 NA TRBJ1-1 NA 15
TGCAGTGCTAGGGTTGGTAGCGTGAGCTCCTACGAGCAGTACTTC CSARVGSVSSYEQYF TRBV20-1 NA TRBJ2-7 NA 15
TGCAGCGTTGAAGTTGGGGGATACAATGAGCAGTTCTTC CSVEVGGYNEQFF TRBV29-1 few TRBJ2-1 NA 13
TGCAGTGCGGCGCTAGCGGGGCGGGGAGATACGCAGTATTTT CSAALAGRGDTQYF TRBV20-1 NA TRBJ2-3 TRBD2 14
TGCAGTGCTAGAGGAGTCCTGGGGGATCAGCCCCAGCATTTT CSARGVLGDQPQHF TRBV20-1 NA TRBJ1-5 NA 14
TGTGCCAGCCGCCAAAGAGGGAGCGGCGAGCAGTACTTC CASRQRGSGEQYF TRBV6-6 few TRBJ2-7 NA 13
TGCGCCAGCAGCCCGGGACTAGCCAAAAACATTCAGTACTTC CASSPGLAKNIQYF TRBV5-1 many TRBJ2-4 NA 14